A selection of T cell receptor beta chains follows, all from one sample in a study of blood T cell repertoires in COVID-19. Generated by immunoSEQ multiplex PCR, the TCRdb table keeps only in-frame clones and is missing some. The table has about 110,000 clones, around four fifths seen once. The sample was peripheral blood. These receptors came from a woman in her 70s with acute or convalescent COVID-19. CDR3s include the opening cysteine and the closing phenylalanine or tryptophan. Each record gives: clone size, J gene, V gene, D gene, CDR3 DNA, CDR3 protein. The D gene is left open where the match is weak. Clone size is given for some rows only: seen once, a few or many times, or a class if the clone is expanded.

>once|TRBJ1-5|TRBV6-2/TRBV6-3|NA
TGTGCCAGCAGCCGCCCCGACACCTATAGCAATCAGCCCCAGCATTTT
CASSRPDTYSNQPQHF
>NA|TRBJ2-3|TRBV11-3|NA
TGTGCCAGCAGCTCTATCGGGGGAGATACGCAGTATTTT
CASSSIGGDTQYF
>NA|TRBJ1-5|TRBV6-5|TRBD1
TGTGCCAGCAGGAAACAGGGGGAAGGCAATCAGCCCCAGCATTTT
CASRKQGEGNQPQHF
>many|TRBJ1-2|TRBV2|NA
TGTGCCAGCAGCAACAGGGCAATTGACTATGGCTACACCTTC
CASSNRAIDYGYTF
>NA|TRBJ2-7|TRBV5-1|NA
TGCGCCAGCAGCTTGGAGCCATTTACGGGGGAGCAGTACTTC
CASSLEPFTGEQYF
>NA|TRBJ2-5|TRBV7-2|NA
TGTGCCAGCAGCTTATCCCCGGGATCGGAGACCCAGTACTTC
CASSLSPGSETQYF
>NA|TRBJ2-2|TRBV7-2|NA
TGTGCCAGCAGACGGGGGGCAGGGCTAACCGGGGAGCTGTTTTTT
CASRRGAGLTGELFF
>NA|TRBJ2-7|TRBV3-1/TRBV3-2|TRBD2
TGTGCCAGCAGCCCCCTCCTAGCGGGAGGCCGCCTGAAGTACGAGCAGTACTTC
CASSPLLAGGRLKYEQYF
>once|TRBJ1-1|TRBV19|NA
TGTGCCAGTAGTATCTCTCTGACATCCGAAGCTTTCTTT
CASSISLTSEAFF
>NA|TRBJ2-7|TRBV30|TRBD1
TGTGCCTGGAGTGGGGACAGGGCCCACGAGCAGTACTTC
CAWSGDRAHEQYF
>NA|TRBJ1-2|TRBV2|TRBD1
TGTGCCAGCGAACTTGACGGTTTTTCAGGGGGGAATGGCTACACCTTC
CASELDGFSGGNGYTF
>NA|TRBJ2-5|TRBV12-5|NA
TGTGCTAGTGGTTCACGAAAACGGGACTCAGAATCGTGGACCCAGTACTTC
CASGSRKRDSESWTQYF
>NA|TRBJ1-4|TRBV3-1/TRBV3-2|TRBD1
TGTGCCAGCAGCCAAAGGACAGGGGGCGCCGGGGAAAAACTGTTTTTT
CASSQRTGGAGEKLFF
>NA|TRBJ2-1|TRBV9|TRBD2
TGTGCCAGCAGCCGGGCGGGAGGGGTAAACAATGAGCAGTTCTTC
CASSRAGGVNNEQFF
>NA|TRBJ2-2|TRBV28|TRBD1
TGTGCCAGCAGTACAGGGGGCCGTAACACCGGGGAGCTGTTTTTT
CASSTGGRNTGELFF
>NA|TRBJ2-2|TRBV6-4|TRBD1
TGTGCCAGCAGGCAGGACAGGGCGAACACCGGGGAGCTGTTTTTT
CASRQDRANTGELFF
>once|TRBJ1-1|TRBV7-9|TRBD1
TGTGCCAGCAGCCTTCGACAGGGATCGAACACTGAAGCTTTCTTT
CASSLRQGSNTEAFF
>few|TRBJ1-1|TRBV20-1|NA
TGCAGTGCTGAGCAAGCCACTGAAGCTTTCTTT
CSAEQATEAFF
>few|TRBJ1-1|TRBV7-9|TRBD1
TGTGCCAGCAGCTCTCACACGCCAGGGGGCGGAACTGAAGCTTTCTTT
CASSSHTPGGGTEAFF
>NA|TRBJ1-2|TRBV18|TRBD1
TGTGCCAGCTCACCACCGATCCGGGACAGGGATGGCTACACCTTC
CASSPPIRDRDGYTF
>once|TRBJ2-5|TRBV25-1|NA
TGTGCCAGCAGTGAACAACAGGGCCGGCAAGAGACCCAGTACTTC
CASSEQQGRQETQYF
>NA|TRBJ1-2|TRBV3-1/TRBV3-2|NA
TGTGCCAGCAGCCAAGATCCCGGCAGGGCCGATGGCTACACCTTC
CASSQDPGRADGYTF
>NA|TRBJ2-7|TRBV4-1|NA
TGCGCCAGCAGCCAAGATTTAGGGACATCTTACGAGCAGTACTTC
CASSQDLGTSYEQYF
>NA|TRBJ2-2|TRBV5-4|NA
TGTGCCAGCAGCTTGGTTCGCTTAGGGGAATGGTTCACCGGGGAGCTGTTTTTT
CASSLVRLGEWFTGELFF
>NA|TRBJ2-2|TRBV7-2|TRBD2
TGTGCCAGCAGCAGACTAGCCCGTGGATTGGGGGAGCTGTTTTTT
CASSRLARGLGELFF
>NA|TRBJ1-1|TRBV11-2|NA
TGTGCCAGCAGCCAAGGAGGGGGGGTCGGGGTCACTGAAGCTTTCTTT
CASSQGGGVGVTEAFF
>NA|TRBJ2-7|TRBV30|TRBD2
TGTGCCTGTTGGACTAGCGGCTACGAGCAGTACTTC
CACWTSGYEQYF
>NA|TRBJ1-4|TRBV5-8|TRBD1
TGTGCCACGGAGGGGACAGGGCACGAAAAACTGTTTTTT
CATEGTGHEKLFF
>NA|TRBJ1-5|TRBV2|TRBD1
TGTGCCAGCAGGCAAGCCCGGACAGGGCATCAGCCCCAGCATTTT
CASRQARTGHQPQHF
>NA|TRBJ1-6|TRBV12-3/TRBV12-4|NA
TGTGCCAGCAGGGGGCTCGGAAATTCACCCCTCCACTTT
CASRGLGNSPLHF
>NA|TRBJ1-3|TRBV6-6|NA
TGTGCCAGTAACGACAGGCAGGATGGAAACACCATATATTTT
CASNDRQDGNTIYF
>few|TRBJ1-5|TRBV19|TRBD1
TGTGCCAGTAGCCGGAACACAGGGGGAAGAGGCAATCAGCCCCAGCATTTT
CASSRNTGGRGNQPQHF
>NA|TRBJ2-5|TRBV7-2|TRBD2
TGTGCCAGCAGCTTAGTCGAGCGGGGGGGCCCAGAGACCCAGTACTTC
CASSLVERGGPETQYF
>NA|TRBJ2-5|TRBV6-2/TRBV6-3|NA
TGTGCCAGCAGTTACCTAAGTGTGGCCCAGTACTTC
CASSYLSVAQYF
>once|TRBJ2-3|TRBV5-1|NA
TGCGCCAGCAGCTTCTCTGTTGCAGATACGCAGTATTTT
CASSFSVADTQYF